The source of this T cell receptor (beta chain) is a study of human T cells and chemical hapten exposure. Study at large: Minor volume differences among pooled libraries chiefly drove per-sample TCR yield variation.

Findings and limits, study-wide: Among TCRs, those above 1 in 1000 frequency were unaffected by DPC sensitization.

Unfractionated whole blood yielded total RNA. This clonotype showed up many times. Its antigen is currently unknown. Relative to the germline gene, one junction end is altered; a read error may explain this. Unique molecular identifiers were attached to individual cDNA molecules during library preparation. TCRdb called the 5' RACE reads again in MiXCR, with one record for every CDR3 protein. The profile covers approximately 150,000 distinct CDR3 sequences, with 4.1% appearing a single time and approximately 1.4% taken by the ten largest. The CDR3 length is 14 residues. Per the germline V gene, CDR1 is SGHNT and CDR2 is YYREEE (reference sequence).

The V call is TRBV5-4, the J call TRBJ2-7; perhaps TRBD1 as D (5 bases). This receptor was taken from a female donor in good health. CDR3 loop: CASSLVGHSYEKYF. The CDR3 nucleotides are TGTGCCAGCAGCTTGGTTGGACATTCCTACGAGAAGTACTTC.